The source of this T cell receptor beta chain is a study of blood T cell repertoires in COVID-19. Background on the study: Nucleic acid was either cDNA or gDNA, and it came from T cells, B-cell-depleted T cells, or PBMCs.

Method: immunoSEQ multiplex PCR; TCRdb's copy keeps in-frame clones and lacks some. The table has 110,000 to 150,000 clones, about 87% seen once; the top ten hold about 40%. The V and J ends lost 0 bases and 7 bases respectively, with 17 bases between them. CDR3 length: 16 residues. Germline V lookup: CDR1 SGHTS, CDR2 YDEGEE. The J gene is TRBJ1-5, the V gene TRBV5-8; D possibly corresponds to TRBD1 (6 bases). The sequenced material came from peripheral blood. This TCR was sampled from a human donor in a cohort sampled during active COVID-19. CDR3 loop: CASSLAFMGAGQPQHF. DNA of the CDR3: TGTGCCAGCAGCTTGGCCTTTATGGGGGCCGGGCAGCCCCAGCATTTT. Full variable domain (rest looked up from reference TRBV5-8 and TRBJ1-5): EAGVTQSPTHLIKTRGQQATLRCSPISGHTSVYWYQQALGLGLQFLLWYDEGEERNRGNFPPRFSGRQFPNYSSELNVNALELEDSALYLCASSLAFMGAGQPQHFGDGTRLSIL.